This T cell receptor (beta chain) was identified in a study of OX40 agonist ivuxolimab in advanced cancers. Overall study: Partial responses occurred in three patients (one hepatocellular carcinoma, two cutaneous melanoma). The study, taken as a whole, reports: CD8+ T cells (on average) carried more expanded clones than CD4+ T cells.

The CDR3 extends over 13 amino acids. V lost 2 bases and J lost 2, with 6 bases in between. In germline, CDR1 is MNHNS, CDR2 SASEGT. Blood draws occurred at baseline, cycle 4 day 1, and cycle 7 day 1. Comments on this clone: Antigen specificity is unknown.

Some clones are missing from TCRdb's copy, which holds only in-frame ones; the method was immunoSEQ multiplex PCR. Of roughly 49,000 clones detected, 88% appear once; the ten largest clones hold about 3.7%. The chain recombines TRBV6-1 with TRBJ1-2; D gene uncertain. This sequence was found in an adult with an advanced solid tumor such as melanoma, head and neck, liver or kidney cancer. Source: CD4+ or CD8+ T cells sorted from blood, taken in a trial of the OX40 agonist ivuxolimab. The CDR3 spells CASSEIQNYGYTF. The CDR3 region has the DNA TGTGCCAGCAGTGAAATCCAGAACTATGGCTACACCTTC.